Listed below are T cell receptor beta chains from one sample, sequenced in a study of CD4+ T cells in melanoma. TCRdb's copy holds only in-frame clones and misses some; the assay was immunoSEQ multiplex PCR. The sample totals dozens of clones. Input material: a T cell line or clone, from whole sample or a sorted T cell fraction (not recorded which). The source is a human donor with melanoma. Some clones in this sample may be carry-over from other donors' samples. Each CDR3 is given with its conserved first and last residue.

TRBJ2-3 | TRBV11-2 | 15 | CASSFRGRAGDTQYF
TRBJ2-2 | TRBV10-3 | 17 | CAISEWASGGNTGELFF
TRBJ2-2 | TRBV30 | 14 | CAWKEIASTGELFF
TRBJ2-7 | TRBV28 | 12 | CASSPSLNEQYF